This T cell receptor beta chain derives from a study of vaccination effects on CD4 cells after COVID-19. Germline CDR1 is MNHEY and CDR2 is SVGAGI. The CDR3 has 15 amino acids. TCRdb's copy holds only in-frame clones and misses some; the assay was immunoSEQ multiplex PCR. Of roughly 50,000 clones listed, 75% to 85% were seen once; the top ten hold approximately 6%. To note about this clone: Its cognate antigen is unknown. At one end, the junction sequence differs from germline, possibly due to a read error.

Antigen-specific CD4+ T cells were expanded with viral peptide pools in the ViraFEST assay before sequencing. Culturing for roughly 9 days preceded CD4+ T cell isolation. All vaccine recipients tested negative for nucleocapsid antibodies and had never contracted SARS-CoV-2 infection. This receptor was taken from a human donor who received a COVID-19 vaccine. The sample here was CD4+ T cells from PBMCs cultured with HCoV-OC43 spike peptides, taken before COVID-19 vaccination. Subset in this sample: HCoV-OC43 spike overlapping peptide pool stimulation. The chain joins TRBV6-5 to TRBJ2-3, with 7 positions matching TRBD2. The CDR3 here is CASSDSLNGGDTQYF. CDR3 in DNA: TGTGCCAGCAGTGACTCCTTAAACGGGGGGGATACGCAGTATTTT.